Shown below are 16 T cell receptor beta chains from a single sample sequenced in a study of OX40 agonist ivuxolimab in advanced cancers. Measured with immunoSEQ multiplex PCR; TCRdb has only the in-frame clones, and not every one. The table has roughly 20,000 clones, around 87% seen once; the top ten hold around 15%. This specimen consisted of CD4+ or CD8+ T cells sorted from blood, obtained in a trial of the OX40 agonist ivuxolimab. The receptors were gathered from an adult with an advanced solid tumor such as melanoma, head and neck, liver or kidney cancer.

The V gene is TRBV30, the J gene TRBJ2-3, with no clear D. Germline V gene sequence: CDR1 GTSNPN, CDR2 SVGIG (reference sequence). V shed 3 bases and J shed 4 bases, with 14 bases lying between them. The CDR3 spans 14 residues. CDR3 bases: TGTGCCTGGAGCCCCACTACCCTGCCAGATACGCAGTATTTT. This gives the protein CAWSPTTLPDTQYF.

J is TRBJ1-5 and V is TRBV19; no reliable D call. V lost 7 bases and J 3 bases, leaving 16 bases between the germline ends. Germline V gene sequence: CDR1 LNHDA, CDR2 SQIVND (reference sequence). This CDR3 spans 15 amino acids. The CDR3: CASNSGVKVNQPQHF. In DNA form, the CDR3 reads TGTGCCAGTAACTCGGGAGTAAAGGTCAATCAGCCCCAGCATTTT.

The V and J genes are TRBV7-2 and TRBJ2-7, with D hard to call. Germline V gene sequence: CDR1 SGHTA, CDR2 FQGNSA. The CDR3 loop spans 15 amino acids. V dropped 0 bases and J dropped 0 bases, with 9 bases sitting between them. The CDR3 here is CASSLAAEPSYEQYF. The CDR3 coding sequence is TGTGCCAGCAGCTTAGCGGCAGAACCCTCCTACGAGCAGTACTTC. Together with reference TRBV7-2 and TRBJ2-7, the CDR3 gives the full variable domain: GAGVSQSPSNKVTEKGKDVELRCDPISGHTALYWYRQSLGQGLEFLIYFQGNSAPDKSGLPSDRFSAERTGGSVSTLTIQRTQQEDSAVYLCASSLAAEPSYEQYFGPGTRLTVT.

V usage is TRBV9 and J usage is TRBJ1-1; 7 bases are shared with TRBD1. This CDR3 spans 13 amino acids. V was clipped by 5 bases and J by 1 base; unmatched bases: 2. The germline V gene has CDR1 SGDLS and CDR2 YYNGEE. The CDR3: CASRGTENTEAFF. CDR3 bases: TGTGCCAGCAGGGGGACAGAGAACACTGAAGCTTTCTTT.

This chain uses TRBV5-6 with TRBJ1-2; D possibly corresponds to TRBD1 (5 bases). V gave up 6 bases and J gave up 5 bases, with 11 bases separating them. Germline lookup yields CDR1 SGHDT and CDR2 YYEEEE. This CDR3 comprises 12 residues. The DNA for the CDR3 is TGTGCCAGCACCGGGGCCCTATATGGCTACACCTTC. Its protein product is CASTGALYGYTF. The whole variable domain, remainder taken from reference TRBV5-6 and TRBJ1-2, is DAGVTQSPTHLIKTRGQQVTLRCSPKSGHDTVSWYQQALGQGPQFIFQYYEEEERQRGNFPDRFSGHQFPNYSSELNVNALLLGDSALYLCASTGALYGYTFGSGTRLTVV.

The rearrangement uses TRBV6-1 and TRBJ2-3; perhaps TRBD2 as D (5 bases). This CDR3 comprises 14 residues. V was cut by 1 base and J by 3 bases, with 8 bases left in between. CDR1 and CDR2 (germline): MNHNS, SASEGT. CDR3 in amino acids: CASSEERDTDTQYF. The CDR3, as DNA: TGTGCCAGCAGTGAAGAACGGGATACAGATACGCAGTATTTT.

The chain recombines TRBV7-8 with TRBJ1-1, with D tentatively TRBD1 (5 bases). Trimming took 3 bases from V and 3 from J, leaving 11 bases between them. The CDR3 totals 14 residues. CDR1 is SGHVS and CDR2 is FQNEAQ in the germline V gene. CDR3 sequence (DNA): TGTGCCAGCAGCTTCAGGGCTGGGCACACTGAAGCTTTCTTT. Translation gives CASSFRAGHTEAFF.

This clone occurred a few times. CDR3 amino acids: CASSKDARKNTEAFF. The DNA of the CDR3 is TGCGCCAGCAGCAAGGACGCCCGAAAGAACACTGAAGCTTTCTTT. This sequence joins TRBV5-1 and TRBJ1-1; D is ambiguous. The germline gives CDR1 SGHRS, CDR2 YFSETQ. Trimming stripped 4 bases from V and 1 base from J, with 14 bases between. The CDR3 runs to 15 residues.

The rearrangement links TRBV30 to TRBJ1-6; 7 bases match TRBD1. CDR1 and CDR2 from the germline V gene are GTSNPN and SVGIG (reference sequence). J was trimmed by 7 bases and V by 3 bases; bases with no gene match: 12. The CDR3 has 16 amino acids. The CDR3 here is CAWREEQGVPNSPLHF. DNA of the CDR3: TGTGCCTGGAGGGAGGAGCAGGGGGTACCCAATTCACCCCTCCACTTT.

This clone is judged medium-sized. The rearrangement uses TRBV7-9 and TRBJ1-5; the D is unclear. Per the germline V gene, CDR1 is SEHNR and CDR2 is FQNEAQ (reference sequence). The CDR3 is 13 residues long. Deletions cut 2 bases from V and 7 bases from J, with 9 bases between. CDR3 nucleotides: TGTGCCAGCAGCTTATATCTGGGGCAGCCCCAGCATTTT. This codes for CASSLYLGQPQHF.

V usage is TRBV29-1 and J usage is TRBJ2-3, with D perhaps matching TRBD1 (5 bases). The CDR3 runs to 14 residues. CDR1 and CDR2 from the germline V gene are SQVTM and ANQGSEA. V was shortened by 5 bases and J by 4 bases, with 16 bases between the two germline ends. The CDR3 here is CSVPDTGGSDTQYF. For the CDR3, the DNA is TGCAGCGTTCCGGACACCGGCGGATCAGATACGCAGTATTTT.

This sequence joins TRBV19 and TRBJ1-2; D ambiguous. This CDR3 has 11 residues. V shed 10 bases and J shed 0 bases, with 6 bases lying between them. Germline V lookup: CDR1 LNHDA, CDR2 SQIVND (reference sequence). This CDR3 reads CAIKANYGYTF. The DNA of the CDR3 is TGTGCCATCAAAGCTAACTATGGCTACACCTTC. Together with reference TRBV19 and TRBJ1-2, the CDR3 gives the full variable domain: DGGITQSPKYLFRKEGQNVTLSCEQNLNHDAMYWYRQDPGQGLRLIYYSQIVNDFQKGDIAEGYSVSREKKESFPLTVTSAQKNPTAFYLCAIKANYGYTFGSGTRLTVV.

This clone has a single count. The chain is built from TRBV7-6 and TRBJ2-3; D is possibly TRBD1 or TRBD2 (7 bases each). Germline assignment: CDR1 SGHVS and CDR2 FNYEAQ. The CDR3 loop spans 14 amino acids. V was shortened by 4 bases and J by 3 bases, with 11 bases between the two germline ends. CDR3 sequence reads: CASSYQGGTDTQYF. The CDR3 nucleotides are TGTGCCAGCAGCTATCAGGGGGGGACAGATACGCAGTATTTT.

The rearrangement links TRBV29-1 to TRBJ2-5; no reliable D call. Gene TRBJ2-7 matches the end of the DNA better, so the J call may be wrong. The CDR3 totals 16 residues. Germline V lookup: CDR1 SQVTM, CDR2 ANQGSEA. The CDR3 loop is CSVEDDTSLYGYEQYF. CDR3 coding DNA: TGCAGCGTTGAAGATGACACATCCCTCTATGGCTACGAGCAGTACTTC.

Worth noting for this clone: Mismatch with germline at one junction end may stem from a read error. This chain uses TRBV29-1 with TRBJ1-1, with no clear D. The germline CDR1 and CDR2 sequences are SQVTM and ANQGSEA. The CDR3 totals 12 residues. Here the CDR3 DNA reads TGCAGCGCCTTAACAGAGAACCCTGAAGCTTTCTTT. Protein: CSALTENPEAFF.

This chain uses TRBV11-2 with TRBJ1-2; no firm D call. Trimming took 3 bases from V and 5 from J, leaving 7 bases between them. The CDR3 covers 12 residues. Germline V lookup: CDR1 SGHAT, CDR2 FQNNGV. Written as DNA, the CDR3 is TGTGCCAGCAGCTTGACCGGGTATGGCTACACCTTC. Translation gives CASSLTGYGYTF.